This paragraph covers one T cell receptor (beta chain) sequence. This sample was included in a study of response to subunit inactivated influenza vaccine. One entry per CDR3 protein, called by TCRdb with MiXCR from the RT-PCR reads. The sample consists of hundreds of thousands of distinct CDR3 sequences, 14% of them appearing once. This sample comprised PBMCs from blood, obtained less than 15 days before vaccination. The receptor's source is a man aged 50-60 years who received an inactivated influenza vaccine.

CDR3 loop: CSARVGGDNQPQHF. The CDR3 nucleotides read TGCAGTGCTAGAGTCGGGGGAGACAATCAGCCCCAGCATTTT. The gene calls are TRBV20-1 and TRBJ1-5; possibly TRBD1 for D (5 bases). The germline gives CDR1 DFQATT, CDR2 SNEGSKA (reference sequence). The CDR3 has 14 residues. V was clipped by 1 base and J by 3 bases, with 10 bases between them.